Included here is one T cell receptor (beta chain) sequence, with context. The antigen remains undetermined. TCRdb's table, derived via immunoSEQ multiplex PCR, lists solely in-frame clones and lacks some. The table has about 83,000 clones, approximately 85% seen once; the top ten hold roughly 9.4%. The germline CDR1 and CDR2 sequences are SGHVS and FQNEAQ. CDR3 length equals 13 residues. V shed 5 bases and J shed 2 bases, with 7 bases lying between them. This entry belongs to a study of T cell responses to AZD1222 COVID-19 vaccine. Study conclusions and caveats: No repertoire was sampled before or during the peak T cell response, only after it.

Sequenced here: peripheral blood, sampled on day 0 of AZD1222 vaccination. The chain couples TRBV7-8 to TRBJ1-3; D unresolved. The sequence derives from an adult in good health. Written as DNA, the CDR3 is TGTGCCAGCAGCCCTGGCCCTGGAAACACCATATATTTT. It is translated as CASSPGPGNTIYF.